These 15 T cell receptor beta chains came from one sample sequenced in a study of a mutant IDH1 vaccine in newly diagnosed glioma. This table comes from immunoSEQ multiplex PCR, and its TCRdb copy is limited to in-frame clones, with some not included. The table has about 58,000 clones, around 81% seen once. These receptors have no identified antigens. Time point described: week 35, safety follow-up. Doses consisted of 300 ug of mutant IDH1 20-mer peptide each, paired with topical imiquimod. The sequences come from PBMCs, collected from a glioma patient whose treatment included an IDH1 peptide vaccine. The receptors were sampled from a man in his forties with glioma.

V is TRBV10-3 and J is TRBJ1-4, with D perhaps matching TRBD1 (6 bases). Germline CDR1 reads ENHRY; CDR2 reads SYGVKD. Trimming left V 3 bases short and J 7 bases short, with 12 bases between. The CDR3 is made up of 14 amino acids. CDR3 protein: CAISEGTPPEKLFF. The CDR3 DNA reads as TGTGCCATCAGTGAAGGGACACCCCCTGAAAAACTGTTTTTT.

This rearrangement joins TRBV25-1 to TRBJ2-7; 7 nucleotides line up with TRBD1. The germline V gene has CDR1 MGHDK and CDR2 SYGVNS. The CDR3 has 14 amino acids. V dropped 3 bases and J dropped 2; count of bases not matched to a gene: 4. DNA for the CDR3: TGTGCCAGCAGTGACAGGGGGTTTCCCTACGAGCAGTACTTC. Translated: CASSDRGFPYEQYF.

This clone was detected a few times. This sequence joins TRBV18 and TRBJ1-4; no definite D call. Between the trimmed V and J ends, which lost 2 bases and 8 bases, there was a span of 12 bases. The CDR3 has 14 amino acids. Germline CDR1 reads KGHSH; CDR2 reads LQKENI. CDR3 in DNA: TGTGCCAGCTCACCAGAGAGGGTAATAGAAAAACTGTTTTTT. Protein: CASSPERVIEKLFF.

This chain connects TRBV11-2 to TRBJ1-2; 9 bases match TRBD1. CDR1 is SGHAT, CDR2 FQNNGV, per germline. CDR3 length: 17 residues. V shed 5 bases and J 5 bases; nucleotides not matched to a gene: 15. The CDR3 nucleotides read TGTGCCAGCAGCCCTGGGACAGGGCGAACCCATGGATATGGCTACACCTTC. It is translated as CASSPGTGRTHGYGYTF. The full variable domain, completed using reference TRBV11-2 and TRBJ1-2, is EAGVAQSPRYKIIEKRQSVAFWCNPISGHATLYWYQQILGQGPKLLIQFQNNGVVDDSQLPKDRFSAERLKGVDSTLKIQPAKLEDSAVYLCASSPGTGRTHGYGYTFGSGTRLTVV.

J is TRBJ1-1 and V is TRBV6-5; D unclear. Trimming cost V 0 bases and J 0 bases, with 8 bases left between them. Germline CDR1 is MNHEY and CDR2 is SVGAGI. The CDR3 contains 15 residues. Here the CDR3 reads CASSYSSTMNTEAFF. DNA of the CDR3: TGTGCCAGCAGTTACTCGTCGACCATGAACACTGAAGCTTTCTTT.

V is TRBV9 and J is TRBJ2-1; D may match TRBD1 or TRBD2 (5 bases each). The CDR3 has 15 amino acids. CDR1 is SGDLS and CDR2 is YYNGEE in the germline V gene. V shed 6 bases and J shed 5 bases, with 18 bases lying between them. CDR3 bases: TGTGCCAGCACCAAGGGGTGGAGGTCCCACAATGAGCAGTTCTTC. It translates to CASTKGWRSHNEQFF.

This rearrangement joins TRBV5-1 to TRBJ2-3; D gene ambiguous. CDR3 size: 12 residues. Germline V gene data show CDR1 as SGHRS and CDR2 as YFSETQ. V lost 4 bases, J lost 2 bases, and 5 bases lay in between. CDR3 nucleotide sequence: TGCGCCAGCAGCCCACCCACAGATACGCAGTATTTT. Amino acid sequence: CASSPPTDTQYF.

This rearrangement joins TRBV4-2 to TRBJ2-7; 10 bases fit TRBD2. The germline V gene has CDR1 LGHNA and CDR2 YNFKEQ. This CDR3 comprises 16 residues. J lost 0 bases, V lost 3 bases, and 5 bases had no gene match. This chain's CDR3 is CASSHPGLAASYEQYF. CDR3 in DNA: TGTGCCAGCAGCCATCCTGGACTAGCGGCCTCCTACGAGCAGTACTTC.

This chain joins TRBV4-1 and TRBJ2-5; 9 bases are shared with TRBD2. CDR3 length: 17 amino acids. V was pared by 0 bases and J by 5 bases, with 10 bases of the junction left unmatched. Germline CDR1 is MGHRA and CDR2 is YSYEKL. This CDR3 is CASSQEVPAGGRETQYF. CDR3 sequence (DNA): TGCGCCAGCAGCCAAGAAGTGCCAGCGGGAGGACGGGAGACCCAGTACTTC.

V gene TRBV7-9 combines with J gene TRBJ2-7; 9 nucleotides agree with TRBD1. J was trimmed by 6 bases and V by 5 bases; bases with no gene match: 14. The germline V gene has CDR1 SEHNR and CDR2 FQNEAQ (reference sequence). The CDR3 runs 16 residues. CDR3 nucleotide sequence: TGTGCCAGCAGCCCGACAGGGGGAACGGTTACCTCCGAGCAGTACTTC. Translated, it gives CASSPTGGTVTSEQYF.

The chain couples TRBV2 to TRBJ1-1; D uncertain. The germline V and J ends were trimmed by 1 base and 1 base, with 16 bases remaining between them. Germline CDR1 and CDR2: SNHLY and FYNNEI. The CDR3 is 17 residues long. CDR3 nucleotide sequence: TGTGCCAGCAGTGAAGAAGAGGGCGGGCCCTCGAACACTGAAGCTTTCTTT. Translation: CASSEEEGGPSNTEAFF.

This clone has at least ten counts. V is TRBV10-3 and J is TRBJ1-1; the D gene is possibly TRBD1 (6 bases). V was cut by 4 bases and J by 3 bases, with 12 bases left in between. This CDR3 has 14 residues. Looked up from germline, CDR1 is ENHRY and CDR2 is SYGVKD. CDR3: CAISGGTPDTEAFF. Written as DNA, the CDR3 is TGTGCCATCAGTGGGGGGACACCCGACACTGAAGCTTTCTTT.

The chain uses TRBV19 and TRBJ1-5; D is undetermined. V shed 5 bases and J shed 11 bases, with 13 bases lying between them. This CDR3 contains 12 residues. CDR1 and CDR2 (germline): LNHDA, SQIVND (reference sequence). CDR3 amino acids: CASSSREAAQHF. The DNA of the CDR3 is TGTGCCAGTAGTTCTCGCGAAGCGGCCCAGCATTTT. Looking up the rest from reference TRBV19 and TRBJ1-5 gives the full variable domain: DGGITQSPKYLFRKEGQNVTLSCEQNLNHDAMYWYRQDPGQGLRLIYYSQIVNDFQKGDIAEGYSVSREKKESFPLTVTSAQKNPTAFYLCASSSREAAQHFGDGTRLSIL.

The CDR3: CASSLSTYSYEQYF. CDR3 bases: TGTGCCAGCAGCTTATCGACCTACTCCTACGAGCAGTACTTC. The V call is TRBV7-2, the J call TRBJ2-7; D remains unclear. This CDR3 has 14 residues. V was cut by 2 bases and J by 0 bases, with 8 bases left in between. Germline CDR1 and CDR2: SGHTA and FQGNSA.

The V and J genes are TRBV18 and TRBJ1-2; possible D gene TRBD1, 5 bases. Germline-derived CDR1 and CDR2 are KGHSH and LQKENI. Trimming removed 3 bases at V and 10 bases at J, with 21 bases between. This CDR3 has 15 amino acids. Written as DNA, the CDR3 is TGTGCCAGCTCACCTCGATGGGAGACAGTCGAAGACTACACCTTC. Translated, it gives CASSPRWETVEDYTF. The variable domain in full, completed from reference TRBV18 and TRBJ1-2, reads NAGVMQNPRHLVRRRGQEARLRCSPMKGHSHVYWYRQLPEEGLKFMVYLQKENIIDESGMPKERFSAEFPKEGPSILRIQQVVRGDSAAYFCASSPRWETVEDYTFGSGTRLTVV.